Below, 17 T cell receptor beta chains from the same sample are listed, as sequenced in a study of T-cell memory formation after mild COVID-19. One entry per CDR3 protein results from TCRdb running MiXCR on the 5' RACE reads. Seen here are about 340,000 distinct CDR3 sequences, 20% to 25% observed once, and the top ten hold around 23%. Sequencing was done on a sample of PBMCs or a T cell subset sorted from them (not recorded which). The receptors derive from a man younger than 35 who had mild COVID-19 (a few samples of this study predate the infection). Cell type and time point are not known.

The chain recombines TRBV29-1 with TRBJ1-2; D ambiguous. The CDR3 runs to 12 residues. Trimming took 5 bases from V and 6 from J, leaving 13 bases between them. Germline CDR1 reads SQVTM; CDR2 reads ANQGSEA. This CDR3 reads CSVRETVDGYTF. The DNA for the CDR3 is TGCAGCGTTCGGGAAACAGTGGATGGCTACACCTTC.

This clonotype was seen a handful of times. The V gene is TRBV12-5, the J gene TRBJ1-5; D perhaps matches TRBD1 (5 bases). Germline assignment: CDR1 LGHNT and CDR2 FRNRAP. The CDR3 extends over 14 amino acids. V was clipped by 3 bases and J by 0 bases, with 6 bases between them. The CDR3 DNA reads as TGTGCTAGTGGTTTCGGGACTAGCAATCAGCCCCAGCATTTT. Its translation is CASGFGTSNQPQHF.

V gene TRBV20-1 combines with J gene TRBJ1-2; D is ambiguous. CDR3 length: 13 amino acids. Germline CDR1 DFQATT, CDR2 SNEGSKA (reference sequence). The V gene lost 3 bases and the J gene lost 3 bases, with 11 bases spanning the gap. The CDR3 spells CSARGIQHYGYTF. CDR3 DNA: TGCAGTGCTAGGGGAATACAGCACTATGGCTACACCTTC.

This clonotype occurred a few times. The V and J genes are TRBV6-6 and TRBJ1-1, with D possibly being TRBD1 (5 bases). Trimming took off 6 bases at V and 7 bases at J, with 15 bases between the two ends. The CDR3 sequence is 13 residues long. Looked up from germline, CDR1 is MNHNY and CDR2 is SVGAGI (reference sequence). The CDR3 bases are TGTGCCAGCAGCCTCGGGGCAGCGCTTGAAGCTTTCTTT. Residues: CASSLGAALEAFF.

At least ten counts were recorded for this clonotype. The chain joins TRBV5-1 to TRBJ2-1; 9 nucleotides agree with TRBD2. This CDR3 contains 18 residues. The V gene end was trimmed by 1 base and the J gene end by 8 bases; junction bases not matched to a gene: 16. Germline CDR1 reads SGHRS; CDR2 reads YFSETQ. This chain's CDR3 is CASSLSRLAGPHGDEQFF. The CDR3 nucleotides are TGCGCCAGCAGCTTGAGTAGGCTAGCGGGGCCCCACGGGGATGAGCAGTTCTTC.

This chain links TRBV30 with TRBJ2-1; 12 bases are a match to TRBD2. CDR1 and CDR2 (germline): GTSNPN, SVGIG (reference sequence). After removal of 0 bases from V and 2 bases from J, the junction contained 8 bases not matched to a gene. This CDR3 region has 18 residues. CDR3 amino acids: CAWSVRASGGDPYNEQFF. The CDR3 coding sequence is TGTGCCTGGAGTGTACGAGCTAGCGGGGGGGACCCCTACAATGAGCAGTTCTTC.

The rearrangement uses TRBV3-1 and TRBJ1-1; D unclear. V was pared by 0 bases and J by 5 bases, with 7 bases between. The CDR3 runs 13 residues. Germline V gene lookup returns CDR1 LGHDT and CDR2 YNNKEL (reference sequence). The CDR3 DNA sequence: TGTGCCAGCAGCCAAGATAGGGCTACTGAAGCTTTCTTT. Amino acids: CASSQDRATEAFF.

This clonotype was detected only a few times. V usage is TRBV7-2 and J usage is TRBJ1-1; D possibly corresponds to TRBD1 (5 bases). Germline V gene sequence: CDR1 SGHTA, CDR2 FQGNSA. The CDR3 sequence is 14 residues long. Trimming stripped 3 bases from V and 11 bases from J, with 19 bases between. CDR3 sequence: CASSFMGPIKGAFF. In DNA, the CDR3 is TGTGCCAGCAGCTTTATGGGACCGATAAAAGGGGCTTTCTTT.

This clonotype was seen only a few times. The rearrangement links TRBV4-2 to TRBJ2-3; D possibly corresponds to TRBD2 (6 bases). The CDR3 has 15 amino acids. The V gene's germline CDR1 is LGHNA and CDR2 YNFKEQ. V lost 8 bases and J lost 0, with 15 bases in between. The CDR3 region has the DNA TGTGCCAGCGCCGCCGGCGGGGCTAGCACAGATACGCAGTATTTT. Its translation is CASAAGGASTDTQYF.

This chain links TRBV10-3 with TRBJ2-7; 9 bases map to TRBD1. V trimming: 11 bases; J trimming: 3 bases; junction bases outside the gene matches: 5. The CDR3 loop spans 12 amino acids. CDR1 is ENHRY, CDR2 SYGVKD, per germline. The CDR3 DNA sequence: TGTGCCGGCGGGGACAGGGTCTACGAGCAGTACTTC. Protein sequence: CAGGDRVYEQYF.

The chain employs TRBV7-2 and TRBJ1-6, with D unclear. CDR3 length: 15 amino acids. The V gene's germline CDR1 is SGHTA and CDR2 FQGNSA. Trimming cost V 3 bases and J 5 bases, with 11 bases left between them. The CDR3 protein is CASSFRRPDNSPLHF. CDR3 in DNA: TGTGCCAGCAGCTTTCGGCGCCCCGATAATTCACCCCTCCACTTT.

This clonotype was seen a handful of times. The chain couples TRBV4-3 to TRBJ1-3, with D possibly matching TRBD1 (5 bases). CDR3 size: 16 residues. V was pared by 0 bases and J by 0 bases, with 9 bases between. Germline-derived CDR1 and CDR2 are LGHNA and YSLEER. CDR3 sequence reads: CASSQDSRGSGNTIYF. As DNA, the CDR3 is TGCGCCAGCAGCCAAGATTCTAGGGGCTCTGGAAACACCATATATTTT.

The V and J genes are TRBV15 and TRBJ2-7; the D call may be TRBD1 or TRBD2 (5 bases each). The CDR3 has 13 residues. Trimming took 1 base from V and 7 from J, leaving 11 bases between them. CDR1 LNHNV and CDR2 YYDKDF come from the germline V gene (reference sequence). For the CDR3, the DNA is TGTGCCACCAGCAGAGGAACCGAGGGGGAGCAGTACTTC. It is translated as CATSRGTEGEQYF.

The rearrangement uses TRBV12-3 or TRBV12-4 and TRBJ2-5; D not resolved. The V gene lost 1 base and the J gene lost 5 bases, with 5 bases spanning the gap. The CDR3 totals 12 residues. In nucleotides, the CDR3 is TGTGCCAGCAGTTTAGTAACCGAGACCCAGTACTTC. Translated: CASSLVTETQYF.

This clonotype has more than one count but fewer than ten. This chain uses TRBV7-3 with TRBJ2-7, with 7 bases aligning to TRBD1. Looked up from germline, CDR1 is SGHTA and CDR2 is FQGTGA. The ends lost 5 bases at V and 2 bases at J; junction bases unmatched: 6. The CDR3 spans 14 residues. The CDR3 region has the DNA TGTGCCAGCAGCGGACAGGCGGTCCCCTACGAGCAGTACTTC. Its translation: CASSGQAVPYEQYF.

This chain joins TRBV2 and TRBJ1-3; no clear D gene. V was shortened by 5 bases and J by 2 bases, with 10 bases between the two germline ends. Looked up from germline, CDR1 is SNHLY and CDR2 is FYNNEI. The CDR3 extends over 14 amino acids. The CDR3 nucleotides are TGTGCCAGCAGTCCTGGGCGTGCTGGAAACACCATATATTTT. Amino acids: CASSPGRAGNTIYF.

The chain uses TRBV11-2 and TRBJ2-6, with TRBD1 matching over 8 bases. Germline assignment: CDR1 SGHAT and CDR2 FQNNGV. V shed 8 bases, J shed 5 bases, and the junction held 5 bases outside the gene matches. This CDR3 region has 14 residues. CDR3 DNA sequence: TGTGCCAGCGCCGGACAGGGACGGGCCAACGTCCTGACTTTC. Amino acids: CASAGQGRANVLTF.